These T cell receptor beta chains were read from a single sample in a study of shared clonotypes between healthy human individuals. Produced via immunoSEQ multiplex PCR; TCRdb's table is partial and in-frame only. Found here are some 1 million clones, roughly 75% of them singletons; the top ten hold about 1.5%. The sequenced sample was memory CD4+ T cells sorted from blood. The origin of the receptors is a man aged 18 to 29 in good health. Each CDR3 is given with its conserved first and last residue. A D gene is named only where the DNA matches it firmly. Expanded clones get a size class; other rows say once, few or many, or leave the size out.

J gene	V gene	clone size	D gene	CDR3 DNA	CDR3 protein
TRBJ2-3	TRBV11-2	once	TRBD2	TGTGCCACGGGGGTAGCGGGAGCCCCCCTGCAGTATTTT	CATGVAGAPLQYF
TRBJ2-1	TRBV4-3	many	TRBD2	TGCGCCAGCAGCCAGGGCGGGGGGCGCTACAATGAGCAGTTCTTC	CASSQGGGRYNEQFF
TRBJ2-7	TRBV19	once	NA	TGTGCCAGTAGTCAGGGGGGGCCTACCTACGAGCAGTACTTC	CASSQGGPTYEQYF
TRBJ2-7	TRBV5-1	once	TRBD1	TGCGCCAGCAGCTTAGCCGTGAGAGACAGGGGTATCGACGAGCAGTACTTC	CASSLAVRDRGIDEQYF
TRBJ2-2	TRBV5-5	NA	NA	TGTGCCAGCAGCAAGGGCCCCTTGGGTGGCACCGGGGAGCTGTTTTTT	CASSKGPLGGTGELFF
TRBJ2-5	TRBV6-1	few	TRBD2	TGTGCCAGCAGTGACGGGGGGAGGGAGACCCAGTACTTC	CASSDGGRETQYF
TRBJ1-5	TRBV28	NA	NA	TGTGCCAGCAGCAATAGTCGGACACTAATGATCAATCAGCCCCAGCATTTT	CASSNSRTLMINQPQHF
TRBJ2-3	TRBV2	once	NA	TGTGCCAGCAGCTGGGCGAGGGGGAACACAGATACGCAGTATTTT	CASSWARGNTDTQYF
TRBJ2-1	TRBV5-6	NA	TRBD1	TGTGCCAGCAGCAAACAGGGGTCCTACAATGAGCAGTTCTTC	CASSKQGSYNEQFF
TRBJ2-1	TRBV5-1	once	NA	TGCGCCAGCAGCTCGGGACCGAACAATGAGCAGTTCTTC	CASSSGPNNEQFF
TRBJ2-7	TRBV5-5	NA	NA	TGTGCCAGCAGCTTACAGATACAAGCGTACGAGCAGTACTTC	CASSLQIQAYEQYF
TRBJ1-2	TRBV30	NA	NA	TGTGCCTGGAGCGCGGCCACAGGGCACTATGGCTACACCTTC	CAWSAATGHYGYTF
TRBJ2-2	TRBV4-3	many	TRBD2	TGCGCCAGCAGCCAAGTAGCGGGAGGGGACACCGGGGAGCTGTTTTTT	CASSQVAGGDTGELFF
TRBJ2-1	TRBV27	NA	NA	TGTGCCAGCAGTTTAAGGACGGGTTTCTACAATGAGCAGTTCTTC	CASSLRTGFYNEQFF
TRBJ2-7	TRBV11-2	NA	TRBD1	TGTGCCAGCAGCGGCGGACAGGGGGCATACGAGCAGTACTTC	CASSGGQGAYEQYF
TRBJ2-5	TRBV5-1	NA	TRBD2	TGCGCCAGCAGCTTGGGGACGACTAGCGGGGGGATAGAGACCCAGTACTTC	CASSLGTTSGGIETQYF
TRBJ2-3	TRBV10-2	NA	TRBD2	TGCGCCAGCAGTGTCGGAGCTAGCGGGAGTGTCGCAGATACGCAGTATTTT	CASSVGASGSVADTQYF
TRBJ2-3	TRBV19	NA	TRBD2	TGTGCCAGTAGCAGCCCTTTAGCGGGGGGGCGAAGCGATACGCAGTATTTT	CASSSPLAGGRSDTQYF
TRBJ2-2	TRBV6-1	NA	NA	TGTGCCAGCAGTGCCCCCAGGGGCCCTAGCGACATCGGGGAGCTGTTTTTT	CASSAPRGPSDIGELFF
TRBJ2-5	TRBV6-5	NA	TRBD1	TGTGCCAGCAGTTATTTAGGGACAGGGAAGGAGACCCAGTACTTC	CASSYLGTGKETQYF
TRBJ1-2	TRBV28	NA	NA	TGTGCCAGCATCCCCGGGGGGACCTCTAACTATGGCTACACCTTC	CASIPGGTSNYGYTF
TRBJ1-4	TRBV6-6	NA	TRBD1	TGTGCCAGCAGTTACTCGGGGGACAGTGTCAATGAAAAACTGTTTTTT	CASSYSGDSVNEKLFF
TRBJ2-7	TRBV19	once	TRBD2	TGTGCCAGTAGCAGCGGGGGACTAGCGGATAGCTCCTACGAGCAGTACTTC	CASSSGGLADSSYEQYF
TRBJ1-1	TRBV5-1	NA	TRBD1	TGCGCCAGCAGCTTCCGACAGGGTATGAACACTGAAGCTTTCTTT	CASSFRQGMNTEAFF
TRBJ1-5	TRBV29-1	few	TRBD1	TGCAGCGTTTCGACAGGGGGCCTCTATCAGCCCCAGCATTTT	CSVSTGGLYQPQHF
TRBJ2-7	TRBV11-3	NA	TRBD1	TGTGCCAGCAGCACCTTCGACAGGGTTAACTACGAGCAGTACTTC	CASSTFDRVNYEQYF
TRBJ2-2	TRBV4-1	NA	NA	TGCGCCAGCAGCCAAGGGTCGGACGGGGCCGGGGAGCTGTTTTTT	CASSQGSDGAGELFF
TRBJ2-3	TRBV19	NA	NA	TGTGCCAGTAGTATTGGGCAGGGGGGCCCCGATACGCAGTATTTT	CASSIGQGGPDTQYF
TRBJ2-2	TRBV6-5	once	TRBD2	TGTGCCAGCCTGGTAGCGGGGACCGGGGAGCTGTTTTTT	CASLVAGTGELFF
TRBJ2-6	TRBV4-1	NA	NA	TGCGCCAGCAGCGGAGGGGCAGGGGCTTTCTCTGGGGCCAACGTCCTGACTTTC	CASSGGAGAFSGANVLTF
TRBJ2-5	TRBV6-5	few	TRBD2	TGTGCCAGCAGTTACTCGGGGGGGGAAGAGACCCAGTACTTC	CASSYSGGEETQYF
TRBJ2-5	TRBV5-1	NA	NA	TGCGCCAGCAGCTGGACCCCCGCGGAGCGGGAGACCCAGTACTTC	CASSWTPAERETQYF
TRBJ2-1	TRBV27	NA	NA	TGTGCCAGCAGTTTAAGAATCCAGGGAGGTGAGCAGTTCTTC	CASSLRIQGGEQFF
TRBJ1-4	TRBV7-9	once	NA	TGTGCCAGCAGCCCTAGGGAAGTTGGTGAAAAACTGTTTTTT	CASSPREVGEKLFF
TRBJ2-5	TRBV6-5	NA	NA	TGTGCCAGCAGGTCTGGGGGCCAAGAGACCCAGTACTTC	CASRSGGQETQYF
TRBJ2-5	TRBV10-3	NA	TRBD2	TGTGCCATCAGTGCGAGCGGGGCAGGCGAGGAGACCCAGTACTTC	CAISASGAGEETQYF
TRBJ1-2	TRBV5-1	NA	NA	TGCGCCAGCAGCTTGGGAGGGTCGGGCTCTACTATCGGCTACACCTTC	CASSLGGSGSTIGYTF
TRBJ2-5	TRBV29-1	NA	NA	TGCAGCGTTGAGGCCAGCACCCAAGAGACCCAGTACTTC	CSVEASTQETQYF
TRBJ1-6	TRBV6-6	few	NA	TGTGCCAGCAGTTACAGTACAGGAATATCACCCCTCCACTTT	CASSYSTGISPLHF
TRBJ2-4	TRBV7-9	NA	NA	TGTGCCAGCAGCTTAGGGACACTTATAGCCAAAAACATTCAGTACTTC	CASSLGTLIAKNIQYF
TRBJ2-1	TRBV4-3	NA	NA	TGCGCCAGCAGCCAAGATCCCCCCGTCAACGGGGGAGGGGGGCGGAACAATGAGCAGTTCTTC	CASSQDPPVNGGGGRNNEQFF
TRBJ2-2	TRBV18	NA	NA	TGTGCCAGCTCACCGGCTGGGGGCACCGGGGAGCTGTTTTTT	CASSPAGGTGELFF
TRBJ2-7	TRBV5-4	NA	NA	TGTGCCAGCAGCTTGACAGGGAGGCAAGCCTACGAGCAGTACTTC	CASSLTGRQAYEQYF
TRBJ2-5	TRBV2	NA	NA	TGTGCCAGCAAACGGACAGCCCAAGAGACCCAGTACTTC	CASKRTAQETQYF
TRBJ1-6	TRBV6-5	NA	TRBD1	TGTGCCAGCAGTTACTCGTCAGGGGGGCGTTCACCCCTCCACTTT	CASSYSSGGRSPLHF
TRBJ2-1	TRBV14	NA	TRBD2	TGTGCCAGCTCTCAGACTAGCGGATACAATGAGCAGTTCTTC	CASSQTSGYNEQFF
TRBJ2-7	TRBV7-9	NA	NA	TGTGCCAGCAGCTCTACCGTGGAGACTTCGTACGAGCAGTACTTC	CASSSTVETSYEQYF